The 25 T cell receptor beta chains in this list originate from one sample, sequenced in a study of CD8 T cells in ankylosing spondylitis. Via MiXCR, TCRdb re-called the 5' RACE reads, giving one row per CDR3 protein. This table has 500,000 or so distinct CDR3 sequences, approximately 5% appearing once. These TCRs are of unknown antigen specificity. Study-level results: Among TCR beta sequences, a motif of several highly homologous variants appeared characteristic of ankylosing spondylitis blood.

Sequencing was carried out using blood, either unsorted or a sorted T cell fraction (not recorded which). The receptors stem from a male donor with ankylosing spondylitis.

This clonotype was detected many times. This sequence joins TRBV27 and TRBJ1-1; no clear D. Germline loops: CDR1 MNHEY, CDR2 SMNVEV (reference sequence). This CDR3 comprises 13 residues. The V and J ends lost 6 bases and 6 bases respectively, with 14 bases between them. The DNA of the CDR3 is TGTGCCAGCAGCCCGGGGATTATGGCTGAAGCTTTCTTT. It yields the protein CASSPGIMAEAFF.

The chain uses TRBV11-2 and TRBJ2-5; 12 bases agree with TRBD1. V was pared by 4 bases and J by 5 bases, with 8 bases of the junction left unmatched. The germline gives CDR1 SGHAT, CDR2 FQNNGV. This CDR3 region has 16 residues. CDR3 loop: CASSSPGQGADETQYF. DNA of the CDR3: TGTGCCAGCAGCTCTCCGGGACAGGGGGCGGATGAGACCCAGTACTTC.

This clonotype was recorded at least ten times. The chain employs TRBV29-1 and TRBJ2-1; possibly TRBD1 for D (5 bases). The CDR3 spans 12 residues. The V gene's germline CDR1 is SQVTM and CDR2 ANQGSEA. Trimming removed 4 bases from V and 6 bases from J, with 10 bases in between. The CDR3 loop is CSVVRQINEQFF. CDR3 nucleotides: TGCAGCGTTGTTAGACAGATCAATGAGCAGTTCTTC.

This clonotype was observed at least ten times. CDR3 coding DNA: TGTGCCAGCAGCTTATGGGACAACCTTCCCTACGAGCAGTACTTC. Translating gives CASSLWDNLPYEQYF. V gene TRBV7-2 combines with J gene TRBJ2-7; a weak D match, TRBD1 (6 bases). Germline-derived CDR1 and CDR2 are SGHTA and FQGNSA. This CDR3 spans 15 amino acids. The germline V and J ends were trimmed by 2 bases and 2 bases, with 13 bases remaining between them.

This clonotype was detected many times. J is TRBJ1-1 and V is TRBV20-1; D is undetermined. Germline V gives CDR1 DFQATT, CDR2 SNEGSKA (reference sequence). With 2 bases removed from V and 1 base from J, the gap between germline ends came to 8 bases. The CDR3 sequence is 13 residues long. CDR3 in DNA: TGCAGTGCTAGACGGGGAGCGAACACTGAAGCTTTCTTT. Translating it yields CSARRGANTEAFF.

This clonotype came up many times. The V gene is TRBV7-2, the J gene TRBJ2-3; 10 positions match TRBD2. The length of the CDR3 is 16 residues. CDR1 SGHTA and CDR2 FQGNSA come from the germline V gene. With 7 bases clipped from V and 6 bases from J, the junction kept 13 bases outside the gene matches. CDR3 in DNA: TGTGCCAGCACCATTTTGACACTAGCGGGACGGGATACGCAGTATTTT. Its translation: CASTILTLAGRDTQYF.

This clonotype has a count of ten or more. This chain uses TRBV5-6 with TRBJ1-1; D is possibly TRBD1 (6 bases). Germline CDR1 is SGHDT and CDR2 is YYEEEE. The CDR3 runs to 16 residues. Trimming shortened V by 1 base and J by 4 bases, and 17 bases separated the two germline ends. This chain's CDR3 is CASSLPWDTLGTEAFF. CDR3 in DNA: TGTGCCAGCAGCTTGCCTTGGGACACCCTGGGCACTGAAGCTTTCTTT.

Worth noting for this clonotype: Being one base from a much bigger clone, this may be a read error. V is TRBV28 and J is TRBJ2-7; 10 bases agree with TRBD2. Looked up from germline, CDR1 is MDHEN and CDR2 is SYDVKM. With V trimmed by 4 bases and J by 6 bases, 3 bases remained unmatched. The CDR3 covers 13 residues. The CDR3 bases are TGTGCCAGCAGTTCTAGCGGGAGAGCCGAGCAGTACTTC. Translating gives CASSSSGRAEQYF.

The chain's CDR3 is CASSLSPSGGGGTQYF. As DNA, the CDR3 is TGTGCCAGCAGCCTCTCGCCGAGCGGGGGAGGAGGTACGCAGTATTTT. This sequence joins TRBV12-3 or TRBV12-4 and TRBJ2-3; TRBD2 agrees at 8 bases. The V and J ends lost 6 bases and 8 bases, in that order; junction bases with no gene match: 16. This CDR3 has 16 amino acids.

In this sample, this clonotype turned up many times. The chain links TRBV20-1 to TRBJ1-3, with 11 bases lining up with TRBD1. Germline CDR1 and CDR2: DFQATT and SNEGSKA (reference sequence). Losses at the gene ends were 3 bases for V and 9 bases for J; bases not matched to a gene: 4. This CDR3 comprises 13 residues. Here the CDR3 DNA reads TGCAGTGCTAGGGACAGGGGGCTAGGCACCATATATTTT. Translation gives CSARDRGLGTIYF.

This clonotype was counted many times. The V call is TRBV5-1, the J call TRBJ2-6; D might be TRBD1 or TRBD2, each matching 7 bases. V shed 4 bases and J shed 1 base, with 18 bases lying between them. CDR1 is SGHRS and CDR2 is YFSETQ in the germline V gene. The CDR3 has 18 residues. CDR3 nucleotide sequence: TGCGCCAGCAGCCTCCAGGGGGGGGGAATATCTGGGGCCAACGTCCTGACTTTC. Amino acids: CASSLQGGGISGANVLTF.

This clonotype has ten or more counts. This sequence joins TRBV12-5 and TRBJ1-1; no firm D call. The germline V gene has CDR1 LGHNT and CDR2 FRNRAP. The CDR3 extends over 13 amino acids. Trimming took off 2 bases at V and 1 base at J, with 5 bases between the two ends. CDR3 region: CASGLRTNTEAFF. The CDR3 region has the DNA TGTGCTAGTGGTTTGAGAACGAACACTGAAGCTTTCTTT.

This clonotype was detected a few times. The V and J genes are TRBV6-5 and TRBJ2-3, with TRBD2 matching 10 bases. The CDR3 is made up of 13 amino acids. Germline V CDR1 and CDR2: MNHEY, SVGAGI. V dropped 2 bases and J dropped 8; count of bases not matched to a gene: 1. CDR3 in amino acids: CASSYTSGTTQYF. CDR3 DNA sequence: TGTGCCAGCAGTTACACTAGCGGGACTACGCAGTATTTT.

This clonotype appeared many times. V usage is TRBV20-1 and J usage is TRBJ2-1; D not resolved. Germline CDR1 and CDR2: DFQATT and SNEGSKA (reference sequence). The CDR3 is made up of 15 amino acids. Trimming stripped 0 bases from V and 0 bases from J, with 9 bases between. CDR3 sequence: CSAREPTGSYNEQFF. CDR3 nucleotides: TGCAGTGCTAGAGAGCCCACGGGCTCCTACAATGAGCAGTTCTTC.

This clonotype has a handful of counts. The chain is built from TRBV3-1 and TRBJ2-7, with TRBD2 matching 7 bases. V shed 3 bases and J 12 bases; nucleotides not matched to a gene: 5. This CDR3 has 11 amino acids. Germline V gene data show CDR1 as LGHDT and CDR2 as YNNKEL (reference sequence). CDR3 in amino acids: CASSHGGERYF. The DNA for the CDR3 is TGTGCCAGCAGCCATGGGGGGGAACGGTACTTC.

This clonotype was picked up many times. The CDR3 loop reads CSARIWGGGNEQFF. The CDR3 DNA reads TGCAGTGCTAGGATATGGGGAGGGGGCAATGAGCAGTTCTTC. The chain has TRBV20-1 and TRBJ2-1; D perhaps matches TRBD2 (7 bases). Between the trimmed V and J ends, which lost 3 bases and 6 bases, there was a span of 15 bases. CDR3 length equals 14 residues. Germline assignment: CDR1 DFQATT and CDR2 SNEGSKA (reference sequence).

There are many counts of this clonotype. V usage is TRBV27 and J usage is TRBJ1-4; D possibly corresponds to TRBD1 (6 bases). In germline, CDR1 is MNHEY, CDR2 SMNVEV (reference sequence). This CDR3 is built from 14 residues. V was pared by 5 bases and J by 5 bases, with 12 bases between. The CDR3 nucleotides read TGTGCCAGCAGTGGCAGGGGCCGGAATGAAAAACTGTTTTTT. Translation: CASSGRGRNEKLFF.

This clonotype has at least ten counts. In DNA form, the CDR3 reads TGCGCCAGCAGCCAGGCAAGAGAGCAGGGACGGTACTTC. Amino acid sequence: CASSQAREQGRYF. The chain joins TRBV4-3 to TRBJ2-7; the D gene could be TRBD1 or TRBD2 (5 bases each). This CDR3 has 13 residues. The V and J ends lost 3 bases and 12 bases respectively, with 18 bases between them. Germline V lookup: CDR1 LGHNA, CDR2 YSLEER.

This clonotype was counted many times. The CDR3 coding sequence is TGCAGCGACACAGGGACCCTTAACTATGGCTACACCTTC. This encodes CSDTGTLNYGYTF. V and J are TRBV29-1 and TRBJ1-2, with D perhaps matching TRBD1 (6 bases). Germline V gene data show CDR1 as SQVTM and CDR2 as ANQGSEA. The CDR3 contains 13 residues. The V end lost 7 bases, the J end lost 1 base, and 13 bases lay between the germline ends.

V and J are TRBV27 and TRBJ2-6; either TRBD1 or TRBD2 may fit D (5 bases each). The V end was cut by 6 bases, the J end by 2 bases, with 17 bases between. Germline CDR1 is MNHEY and CDR2 is SMNVEV (reference sequence). The CDR3 contains 17 residues. The CDR3 loop is CASSRDGGAAGANVLTF. CDR3 nucleotide sequence: TGTGCCAGCAGCCGGGACGGTGGGGCCGCTGGGGCCAACGTCCTGACTTTC.

At least ten counts were recorded for this clonotype. The chain combines TRBV5-4 with TRBJ2-3, with D unclear. Germline V gene data show CDR1 as SGHNT and CDR2 as YYREEE (reference sequence). V was shortened by 3 bases and J by 6 bases, with 20 bases between the two germline ends. The CDR3 totals 16 residues. The CDR3 DNA reads as TGTGCCAGCAGCTCCCCGGATAGAGGATCGTCTGATACGCAGTATTTT. Its protein product is CASSSPDRGSSDTQYF.

This clonotype occurred many times. The rearrangement uses TRBV20-1 and TRBJ2-5, with D perhaps matching TRBD2 (6 bases). The CDR3 contains 15 residues. Trimming took off 5 bases at V and 2 bases at J, with 18 bases between the two ends. Germline V gene data show CDR1 as DFQATT and CDR2 as SNEGSKA (reference sequence). The CDR3, as DNA: TGCAGTGCTTTTGGGGGGTATCTGGGACAAGAGACCCAGTACTTC. This translates into CSAFGGYLGQETQYF.

This clonotype was observed at least ten times. V gene TRBV7-9 combines with J gene TRBJ2-5, with TRBD2 as a possible D gene (6 bases). In germline, CDR1 is SEHNR, CDR2 FQNEAQ (reference sequence). The CDR3 spans 15 residues. V shed 4 bases and J shed 5 bases, with 17 bases lying between them. The CDR3 protein is CASSSSQELAETQYF. The CDR3 bases are TGTGCCAGCAGCTCATCTCAGGAGCTAGCGGAGACCCAGTACTTC.

At least ten counts were recorded for this clonotype. For the CDR3, the DNA is TGTGCCAGCAGTTACGCGGGCCTCTCTGGGGCCAACGTCCTGACTTTC. Its translation is CASSYAGLSGANVLTF. The V gene is TRBV6-2 or TRBV6-3, the J gene TRBJ2-6; D is perhaps TRBD2 (5 bases). CDR1 and CDR2 from the germline V gene are MNHEY and SVGEGT. The V gene lost 2 bases and the J gene lost 0 bases, with 8 bases spanning the gap. The CDR3 sequence is 16 residues long.

Details on this clonotype: Since a much larger clone is just one base distant, this may be a read error. This chain links TRBV20-1 with TRBJ2-6, with a weak D call TRBD1 (6 bases). The CDR3 has 16 residues. Per germline, CDR1 DFQATT and CDR2 SNEGSKA (reference sequence). This CDR3 is CSANTGWLSGANILTF. CDR3 nucleotides: TGCAGTGCTAATACAGGGTGGCTCTCTGGGGCCAACATCCTGACTTTC.